This is a list of T cell receptor beta chains from one sample in a study of cytomegalovirus exposure and HLA in healthy donors. Assay: immunoSEQ multiplex PCR; the TCRdb copy retains only in-frame clones and omits some. Here the sample spans approximately 100,000 clones, about a tenth being singletons. The sequencing sample was made of PBMCs. These receptor sequences come from a man aged 35-49 years in good health and CMV-seropositive. CDR3s include the opening cysteine and the closing phenylalanine or tryptophan. A row's size may be missing; if present it is once, few, many or a size class.

clone_size: few
v_call: TRBV5-6
j_call: TRBJ2-5
cdr3_aa: CASSFRVGETQYF

clone_size: -
v_call: TRBV19
j_call: TRBJ1-4
cdr3_aa: CASTDRGRGLFF

clone_size: few
v_call: TRBV6-5
j_call: TRBJ2-7
cdr3_aa: CASSNPGGLGEQYF

clone_size: few
v_call: TRBV27
j_call: TRBJ2-7
cdr3_aa: CASSLDWRQYF

clone_size: few
v_call: TRBV15
j_call: TRBJ1-4
cdr3_aa: CATSRLRDSDEKLFF

clone_size: few
v_call: TRBV5-1
j_call: TRBJ1-5
cdr3_aa: CASSLGTVPDQPQHF

clone_size: few
v_call: TRBV15
j_call: TRBJ2-6
cdr3_aa: CAARGIPGANVLTF

clone_size: -
v_call: TRBV18
j_call: TRBJ1-3
cdr3_aa: CASSSGTQENTIYF

clone_size: few
v_call: TRBV7-9
j_call: TRBJ2-7
cdr3_aa: CASSQLGGVAYEQYF

clone_size: -
v_call: TRBV11-3
j_call: TRBJ2-2
cdr3_aa: CASRLLTTTGELFF

clone_size: few
v_call: TRBV30
j_call: TRBJ2-1
cdr3_aa: CAWSRRLAAVSSYNEQFF